Listed here is a single T cell receptor beta chain. This specimen comes from a study of T cell responses to AZD1222 COVID-19 vaccine. The CDR3 spans 12 residues. The V gene lost 5 bases and the J gene lost 7 bases, with 8 bases spanning the gap. In germline, CDR1 is MDHEN, CDR2 SYDVKM. TCRdb's copy holds only in-frame clones and misses some; the assay was immunoSEQ multiplex PCR. Counted here are roughly 120,000 clones, 88% occurring once; the ten biggest clones make up roughly a sixth. This clonotype was sampled from an adult in good health. The specimen comprised peripheral blood, sampled on day 0 of MenACWY control vaccination. This chain joins TRBV28 and TRBJ1-4; D is ambiguous. CDR3 in DNA: TGTGCCAGCAGTCCAAAGGGTGAAAAACTGTTTTTT. It encodes CASSPKGEKLFF.